Listed here are 22 T cell receptor beta chains from one sample, sequenced in a study of CD8 T cells in Susac syndrome. Reverse transcription of roughly 0.5 to 1 ug RNA was performed with random hexamers. MiXCR was run by TCRdb on the immunoSEQ multiplex PCR reads, yielding one entry per CDR3 protein. The table shows under 200,000 distinct CDR3 sequences, with roughly 95% occurring only once. Sequenced: CD4+ T cells from PBMCs. These receptors all stem from a human donor with Susac syndrome.

The count of this clonotype is one. CDR3 sequence (DNA): TGTGCCAGCAGTTACGGAGACAGGGGAATCTCCTCCTACAATGAGCAGTTCTTC. Its protein product is CASSYGDRGISSYNEQFF. This rearrangement joins TRBV6-2 or TRBV6-3 to TRBJ2-1; TRBD1 matches 8 bases. The CDR3 length is 18 residues. In germline, CDR1 is MNHEY, CDR2 SVGEGT. Trimming cost V 2 bases and J 0 bases; bases outside gene matches: 9.

V gene TRBV14 combines with J gene TRBJ2-7; no definite D call. V lost 1 base to trimming and J lost 7 bases, with 5 bases between them. The CDR3 totals 11 residues. Germline values: CDR1 SGHDN, CDR2 FVKESK. CDR3 in amino acids: CASSQAVEQYF. The CDR3 DNA reads as TGTGCCAGCAGCCAAGCGGTAGAGCAGTACTTC.

This clonotype was seen once. This chain links TRBV20-1 with TRBJ2-1; TRBD2 agrees at 8 bases. The CDR3 spans 14 residues. Germline V gene lookup returns CDR1 DFQATT and CDR2 SNEGSKA (reference sequence). After removal of 3 bases from V and 8 bases from J, the junction contained 9 bases not matched to a gene. This CDR3 is CSASSGRGMDEQFF. The CDR3 nucleotides read TGCAGTGCTAGTTCCGGGAGGGGTATGGATGAGCAGTTCTTC.

This clonotype has just a few counts. V gene TRBV5-4 combines with J gene TRBJ1-1; D unclear. From germline, CDR1 is SGHNT and CDR2 YYREEE (reference sequence). The CDR3 runs 12 residues. V was shortened by 4 bases and J by 1 base, with 5 bases between the two germline ends. The CDR3 reads CASSHPNTEAFF. For the CDR3, the DNA is TGTGCCAGCAGCCACCCGAACACTGAAGCTTTCTTT.

V is TRBV30 and J is TRBJ1-5, with TRBD1 matching over 8 bases. J gave up 10 bases and V 0 bases, and 5 bases lay outside the gene matches. Germline loops: CDR1 GTSNPN, CDR2 SVGIG (reference sequence). CDR3 length: 13 amino acids. CDR3 in amino acids: CAWSVAGGHPQHF. CDR3 nucleotide sequence: TGTGCCTGGAGTGTGGCAGGGGGCCACCCCCAGCATTTT.

This rearrangement joins TRBV9 to TRBJ1-2; D unresolved. The CDR3 is 16 amino acids. Per germline, CDR1 SGDLS and CDR2 YYNGEE. Trimming stripped 1 base from V and 0 bases from J, with 13 bases between. The CDR3 DNA sequence: TGTGCCAGCAGCGTAAAAGGCCCAATGGCTAACTATGGCTACACCTTC. Protein: CASSVKGPMANYGYTF.

V is TRBV7-9 and J is TRBJ2-1; TRBD2 aligns across 11 bases. Germline V gives CDR1 SEHNR, CDR2 FQNEAQ (reference sequence). The J segment lost 5 bases and the V segment lost 3 bases, leaving 3 bases of the junction unmatched. The CDR3 loop spans 15 amino acids. CDR3 DNA: TGTGCCAGCAGCTTCGTAGCGGGAGGGGACAATGAGCAGTTCTTC. Translating gives CASSFVAGGDNEQFF.

The gene calls are TRBV3-1 and TRBJ1-6; weak D call: TRBD1 (5 bases). Germline CDR1 reads LGHDT; CDR2 reads YNNKEL (reference sequence). The CDR3 is 14 residues long. V was pared by 2 bases and J by 6 bases, with 8 bases between. CDR3 coding DNA: TGTGCCAGCAGCCAATCCAGGGCTAATTCACCCCTCCACTTT. This sequence encodes CASSQSRANSPLHF.

V gene TRBV29-1 combines with J gene TRBJ2-7; TRBD1 might be the D (5 bases). CDR1 and CDR2 from the germline V gene are SQVTM and ANQGSEA. V shed 0 bases and J shed 6 bases, with 9 bases lying between them. The length of the CDR3 is 12 residues. The CDR3 DNA follows: TGCAGCGTTGAAGAGGGTCAGGGCGAGCAGTACTTC. Translating it yields CSVEEGQGEQYF.

V and J are TRBV5-6 and TRBJ2-2; 8 nucleotides align to TRBD2. The CDR3 length is 16 residues. Germline V gives CDR1 SGHDT, CDR2 YYEEEE. With V trimmed by 4 bases and J by 1 base, 6 bases remained unmatched. The CDR3 loop reads CASSSLGLENTGELFF. CDR3 in DNA: TGTGCCAGCAGCAGCTTGGGACTAGAGAACACCGGGGAGCTGTTTTTT.

The chain joins TRBV28 to TRBJ2-7; D is perhaps TRBD1 (6 bases). V was cut by 8 bases and J by 1 base, with 12 bases left in between. Germline CDR1 and CDR2: MDHEN and SYDVKM. This CDR3 spans 13 amino acids. Here the CDR3 reads CASGPGQSYEQYF. CDR3 sequence (DNA): TGTGCCAGCGGCCCCGGACAGTCCTACGAGCAGTACTTC. Together with reference TRBV28 and TRBJ2-7, the CDR3 gives the full variable domain: DVKVTQSSRYLVKRTGEKVFLECVQDMDHENMFWYRQDPGLGLRLIYFSYDVKMKEKGDIPEGYSVSREKKERFSLILESASTNQTSMYLCASGPGQSYEQYFGPGTRLTVT.

The chain couples TRBV4-3 to TRBJ2-2, with a weak D call TRBD1 (6 bases). In germline, CDR1 is LGHNA, CDR2 YSLEER. Between the trimmed V and J ends, which lost 4 bases and 5 bases, there was a span of 11 bases. The CDR3 is 14 residues long. The CDR3 loop is CASSLVQGTGELFF. The DNA for the CDR3 is TGCGCCAGCAGCCTCGTCCAGGGGACCGGGGAGCTGTTTTTT.

The chain links TRBV20-1 to TRBJ2-7, with TRBD2 as a possible D gene (6 bases). This CDR3 is 13 amino acids long. Trimming removed 3 bases at V and 7 bases at J, with 16 bases between. Germline V gives CDR1 DFQATT, CDR2 SNEGSKA (reference sequence). The CDR3 DNA sequence: TGCAGTGCTAGTGCCGGGAGCCTTGAGGAGCAGTACTTC. Translation: CSASAGSLEEQYF.

This chain connects TRBV20-1 to TRBJ2-5; the D gene is possibly TRBD1 (5 bases). The CDR3 runs 12 residues. Looked up from germline, CDR1 is DFQATT and CDR2 is SNEGSKA (reference sequence). Trimming stripped 2 bases from V and 7 bases from J, with 11 bases between. CDR3 nucleotide sequence: TGCAGTGCTAGAAACAGGATTGGGACCCAGTACTTC. It translates to CSARNRIGTQYF.

This rearrangement joins TRBV6-5 to TRBJ2-3; D gene uncertain. Germline CDR1 is MNHEY and CDR2 is SVGAGI. Trimming removed 8 bases at V and 2 bases at J, with 14 bases between. The CDR3 runs to 14 residues. CDR3 nucleotide sequence: TGTGCCAGCCGCTACGGTAGGCACACAGATACGCAGTATTTT. This translates into CASRYGRHTDTQYF.

The genes are TRBV7-2 and TRBJ2-7; 13 bases are a match to TRBD2. The CDR3 length is 15 residues. Losses at the gene ends were 5 bases for V and 1 base for J; bases not matched to a gene: 2. Germline loops: CDR1 SGHTA, CDR2 FQGNSA. As DNA, the CDR3 is TGTGCCAGCAGCCGGACTAGCGGGGGTTCCTACGAGCAGTACGTC. The encoded protein is CASSRTSGGSYEQYV.

This chain joins TRBV30 and TRBJ1-2; 7 positions match TRBD1. Trimming at V came to 7 bases and at J to 2 bases, leaving 10 bases not matched to a gene. Germline V gene data show CDR1 as GTSNPN and CDR2 as SVGIG (reference sequence). This CDR3 is 14 amino acids long. In nucleotides, the CDR3 is TGTGCCTCCGACGGACAGGTCGTAAACTATGGCTACACCTTC. It codes for CASDGQVVNYGYTF.

The chain recombines TRBV5-1 with TRBJ2-1, with 7 bases identical to TRBD2. Germline V CDR1 and CDR2: SGHRS, YFSETQ. The CDR3 has 15 residues. Trimming at V came to 0 bases and at J to 3 bases, leaving 3 bases not matched to a gene. The CDR3 reads CASSLALADYNEQFF. The DNA of the CDR3 is TGCGCCAGCAGCTTGGCCCTAGCGGACTACAATGAGCAGTTCTTC.

The V call is TRBV4-3, the J call TRBJ1-3, with unresolved D. This CDR3 is 17 amino acids long. Germline values: CDR1 LGHNA, CDR2 YSLEER. V lost 1 base and J 2 bases, leaving 15 bases between the germline ends. CDR3 sequence: CASSQVATYQPGNTIYF. The CDR3 nucleotides read TGCGCCAGCAGCCAAGTTGCAACATATCAACCTGGAAACACCATATATTTT.

In DNA form, the CDR3 reads TGTGCCAGCACCCTGGGGACAGGGGGCGGCATGACCCAGTACTTC. This translates into CASTLGTGGGMTQYF. This chain joins TRBV28 and TRBJ2-5; 12 bases line up with TRBD1. The CDR3 is made up of 15 amino acids. V trimming: 7 bases; J trimming: 7 bases; junction bases outside the gene matches: 10. Germline CDR1 MDHEN, CDR2 SYDVKM.

The chain is built from TRBV30 and TRBJ2-7; 9 nucleotides match TRBD2. After removal of 7 bases from V and 6 bases from J, the junction contained 10 bases not matched to a gene. CDR1 GTSNPN and CDR2 SVGIG come from the germline V gene (reference sequence). The CDR3 extends over 13 amino acids. CDR3 loop: CALQTSGPSEQYF. The CDR3 nucleotides are TGTGCCTTACAGACTAGCGGCCCCTCCGAGCAGTACTTC.

This chain connects TRBV9 to TRBJ2-5; D not resolved. The CDR3 length is 14 residues. Germline V gives CDR1 SGDLS, CDR2 YYNGEE. The V gene lost 4 bases and the J gene lost 2 bases, with 12 bases spanning the gap. CDR3 DNA sequence: TGTGCCAGCAGCTTAGGGTGGGAACAAGAGACCCAGTACTTC. Its protein product is CASSLGWEQETQYF.